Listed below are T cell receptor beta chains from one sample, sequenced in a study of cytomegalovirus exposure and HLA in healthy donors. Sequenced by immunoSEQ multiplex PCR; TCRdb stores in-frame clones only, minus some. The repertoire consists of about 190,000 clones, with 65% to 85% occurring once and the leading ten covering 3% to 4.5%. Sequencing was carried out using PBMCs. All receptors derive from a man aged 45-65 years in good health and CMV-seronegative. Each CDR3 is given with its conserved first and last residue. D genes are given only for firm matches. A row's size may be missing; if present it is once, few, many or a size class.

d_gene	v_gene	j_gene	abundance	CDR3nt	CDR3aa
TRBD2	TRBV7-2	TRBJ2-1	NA	TGTGCCAGCAGCTTAGTCACTAGCGGGGGGCGGAATGAGCAGTTCTTC	CASSLVTSGGRNEQFF
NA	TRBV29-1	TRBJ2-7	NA	TGCAGCGCCAACAGGGACTCCTACGAGCAGTACTTC	CSANRDSYEQYF
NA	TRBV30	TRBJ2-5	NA	TGTGCCTGGGGGCAGAGTCAAGAGACCCAGTACTTC	CAWGQSQETQYF
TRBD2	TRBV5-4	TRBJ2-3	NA	TGTGCCAGCAGCCCAGCGGGGGGACTCACAGATACGCAGTATTTT	CASSPAGGLTDTQYF
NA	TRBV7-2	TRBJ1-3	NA	TGTGCCAGCAGCTTGGGGGGGTTGACCAGCCTTGCCATATATTTT	CASSLGGLTSLAIYF
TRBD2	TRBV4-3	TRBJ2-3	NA	TGCGCCAGCAGCCCCGGCCCCCTAGCGGGGGGGGCCAAAGATACGCAGTATTTT	CASSPGPLAGGAKDTQYF
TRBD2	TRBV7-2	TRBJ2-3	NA	TGTGCCAGCAGCTCTAGCGGTCGCACAGATACGCAGTATTTT	CASSSSGRTDTQYF
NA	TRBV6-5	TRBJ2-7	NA	TGTGCCAGCAGTTACTCGAAGTGGAGCTCCTACGAGCAGTACTTC	CASSYSKWSSYEQYF
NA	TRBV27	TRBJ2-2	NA	TGTGCCAGCACCCTAGGGGGGGGGATCACCGGGGAGCCGTTTTTT	CASTLGGGITGEPFF
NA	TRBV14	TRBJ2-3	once	TGTGCCAGCAGCCAGACAGGGAGGACGCAGTATTTT	CASSQTGRTQYF
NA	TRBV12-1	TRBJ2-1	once	TGTGCCGCCGTCCGTTCATGCGGGGGGTCCTCCTACAATGAGCAGTTCTTC	CAAVRSCGGSSYNEQFF
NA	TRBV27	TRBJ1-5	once	TGTGCCAGCAGGGATACGGGGGTAAATCAGCCCCAGCATTTT	CASRDTGVNQPQHF
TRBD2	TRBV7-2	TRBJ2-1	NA	TGTGCCAGCAGCTTAATTATAGCGGGGGGTACCTACAATGAGCAGTTCTTC	CASSLIIAGGTYNEQFF
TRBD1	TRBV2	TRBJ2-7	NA	TGTGCCAGCAGCACGGGACAGGGCTCCTACGAGCAGTACTTC	CASSTGQGSYEQYF
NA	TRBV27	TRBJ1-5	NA	TGTGCCAGCAGTCTCGACAGGTCCCTTAATCAGCCCCAGCATTTT	CASSLDRSLNQPQHF
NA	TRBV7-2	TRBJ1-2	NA	TGTGCCAGCATCCAACCACCACCACGGGACTATGGCTACACCTTC	CASIQPPPRDYGYTF
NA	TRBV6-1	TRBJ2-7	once	TGTGCCAGCAGTGAAATGCGCTACGAGCAGTACTTC	CASSEMRYEQYF
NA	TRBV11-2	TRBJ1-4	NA	TGTGCCAGCAGCTTAGTTGGGGGGTTGGCTGAAAAACTGTTTTTT	CASSLVGGLAEKLFF
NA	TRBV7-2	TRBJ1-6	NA	TGTGCCAGCAGCTTAGGACTCGGAAACTTAAATAATTCACCCCTCCACTTT	CASSLGLGNLNNSPLHF
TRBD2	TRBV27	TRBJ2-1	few	TGTGCCAGCATGGAGAGCGGGGGATCCTACAATGAGCAGTTCTTC	CASMESGGSYNEQFF
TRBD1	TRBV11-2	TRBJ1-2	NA	TGTGCCAGCAGCCACCCCGGGACAGAGGAGCGGACCTTC	CASSHPGTEERTF
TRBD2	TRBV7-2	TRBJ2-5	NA	TGTGCCAGCAGCTTAGTGCTTTTCTACGGGGGGGAAGAGACCCAGTACTTC	CASSLVLFYGGEETQYF
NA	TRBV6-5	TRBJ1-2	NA	TGTGCCAGCAGTTACTTCAACAGGGTTGAGGATGGCTACACCTTC	CASSYFNRVEDGYTF
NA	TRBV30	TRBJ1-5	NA	TGTGCCTGGAGTGTACGCGAGGGTCAGCCCCAGCATTTT	CAWSVREGQPQHF
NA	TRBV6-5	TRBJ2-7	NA	TGTGCCAGCAGCAACAGGGTCGACGAGCAGTACTTC	CASSNRVDEQYF
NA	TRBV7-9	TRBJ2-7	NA	TGTGCCAGCAGCCGGGCGAGCGGGTTAAGCTCCTACGAGCAGTACTTC	CASSRASGLSSYEQYF
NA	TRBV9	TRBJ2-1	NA	TGTGCCAGCAGCGTAGGGGGAGCGACCAATGAGCAGTTCTTC	CASSVGGATNEQFF
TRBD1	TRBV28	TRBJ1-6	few	TGTGCCAGCAGTTTGGGGGGACAGCCGGGTCGATTCCTCCACTTT	CASSLGGQPGRFLHF
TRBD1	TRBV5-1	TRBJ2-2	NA	TGCGCCAGCAGCAGTTCCGGGACAGGGAAAACCGGGGAGCTGTTTTTT	CASSSSGTGKTGELFF
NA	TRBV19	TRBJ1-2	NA	TGTGCCAGTAGCATAACTCCCCGCGTTCAGGGTATCTATGGCTACACCTTC	CASSITPRVQGIYGYTF
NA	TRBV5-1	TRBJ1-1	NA	TGCGCCAGCAGCTTGTTGTTTAATTACGGAGTGAACACTGAAGCTTTCTTT	CASSLLFNYGVNTEAFF
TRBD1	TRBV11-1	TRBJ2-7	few	TGTGCCAGCAGCTGGGACAGCTCCTACGAGCAGTACTTC	CASSWDSSYEQYF